This is a list of T cell receptor beta chains from one sample in a study of T cells in localized non-small cell lung cancer. Sequenced by immunoSEQ multiplex PCR; TCRdb stores in-frame clones only, minus some. The repertoire holds around 140,000 clones, with roughly 90% as singletons. The sequenced sample was peripheral blood, obtained before any cancer treatment. The receptors come from a female donor aged 60 or older with stage I lung adenocarcinoma. Each CDR3 is given with its conserved first and last residue. The D gene is left open where the match is weak. Clone size is not always given. Where it is, it says once, few, many or a class for expanded clones.

J gene | D gene | V gene | CDR3 length | clone size | CDR3 protein | CDR3 DNA
TRBJ2-7 | - | TRBV10-2 | 10 | - | CASKGYEQYF | TGCGCCAGCAAGGGATACGAGCAGTACTTC
TRBJ1-1 | - | TRBV7-9 | 15 | - | CASSKVGHSWTEAFF | TGTGCCAGCTCCAAAGTCGGGCACTCGTGGACTGAAGCTTTCTTT
TRBJ2-7 | - | TRBV5-6 | 13 | - | CASSNGISYEQYF | TGTGCCAGCAGCAATGGGATTTCCTACGAGCAGTACTTC
TRBJ1-1 | - | TRBV9 | 15 | - | CASSVDPGMNTEAFF | TGTGCCAGCAGCGTAGATCCAGGGATGAACACTGAAGCTTTCTTT
TRBJ1-4 | - | TRBV28 | 14 | - | CASSAPGGNEKLFF | TGTGCCAGCAGTGCCCCGGGGGGAAATGAAAAACTGTTTTTT
TRBJ2-1 | - | TRBV10-2 | 13 | - | CATETNPYNEQFF | TGCGCCACCGAAACCAACCCTTACAATGAGCAGTTCTTC
TRBJ1-2 | - | TRBV6-6 | 13 | few | CASSYPQLDGYTF | TGTGCCAGCAGTTACCCCCAGTTAGATGGCTACACCTTC
TRBJ2-3 | - | TRBV5-8 | 13 | - | CADSLLQGHTQYF | TGTGCCGACTCCCTCCTCCAGGGGCATACGCAGTATTTT
TRBJ2-3 | TRBD2 | TRBV29-1 | 14 | - | CSVEASGTEDTQYF | TGCAGCGTTGAGGCTAGCGGGACGGAAGATACGCAGTATTTT
TRBJ1-3 | - | TRBV19 | 14 | - | CASSPQSAGNTIYF | TGTGCCAGTAGTCCTCAAAGTGCTGGAAACACCATATATTTT
TRBJ2-5 | TRBD2 | TRBV4-2 | 16 | - | CASSQERVAGGETQYF | TGTGCCAGCAGCCAAGAGAGGGTAGCGGGAGGGGAGACCCAGTACTTC
TRBJ2-1 | TRBD2 | TRBV7-2 | 15 | - | CASSVSGAIYNEQFF | TGTGCCAGCAGCGTCAGCGGGGCGATCTACAATGAGCAGTTCTTC
TRBJ2-7 | TRBD2 | TRBV6-5 | 15 | - | CASTRGTSGKYEQYF | TGTGCCAGCACAAGAGGGACTAGCGGGAAGTACGAGCAGTACTTC
TRBJ1-5 | - | TRBV4-2 | 13 | few | CASSQEANQPQHF | TGTGCCAGCAGCCAAGAGGCCAATCAGCCCCAGCATTTT
TRBJ2-7 | - | TRBV11-3 | 14 | - | CASSPTGNSYEQYF | TGTGCCAGCAGCCCTACCGGAAACTCCTACGAGCAGTACTTC
TRBJ1-3 | TRBD1 | TRBV15 | 15 | - | CATSRWDRERNTIYF | TGTGCCACCAGCAGGTGGGACAGGGAGCGAAACACCATATATTTT
TRBJ1-2 | - | TRBV30 | 14 | - | CAWSDTGFGYGYTF | TGTGCCTGGAGTGACACAGGGTTCGGCTATGGCTACACCTTC
TRBJ2-7 | - | TRBV2 | 17 | - | CASSGHPPLGESYEQYF | TGTGCCAGCAGTGGACACCCCCCCCTGGGGGAGAGCTACGAGCAGTACTTC
TRBJ2-1 | TRBD2 | TRBV2 | 14 | - | CASAPGLGSYEQFF | TGTGCCAGCGCTCCGGGACTAGGATCGTATGAGCAGTTCTTC
TRBJ1-5 | - | TRBV10-3 | 17 | - | CAISESTPGAVNQPQHF | TGTGCCATCAGTGAGTCGACCCCTGGGGCCGTAAATCAGCCCCAGCATTTT
TRBJ1-2 | TRBD1 | TRBV6-6 | 15 | - | CASSWGTGGSYGYTF | TGTGCCAGCAGTTGGGGGACAGGGGGCTCCTATGGCTACACCTTC
TRBJ2-3 | - | TRBV5-1 | 14 | - | CASSLARGGDTQYF | TGCGCCAGCAGCTTGGCTAGGGGCGGGGATACGCAGTATTTT
TRBJ2-7 | - | TRBV5-1 | 12 | - | CASSLEGYEQYF | TGCGCCAGCAGCTTGGAGGGATACGAGCAGTACTTC
TRBJ2-1 | - | TRBV5-1 | 12 | - | CASSILRNEQFF | TGCGCCAGCAGCATCTTACGCAATGAGCAGTTCTTC
TRBJ1-5 | - | TRBV10-2 | 15 | - | CASSESSGSKQPQHF | TGCGCCAGCAGTGAAAGTTCGGGCAGCAAGCAGCCCCAGCATTTT
TRBJ2-3 | - | TRBV30 | 12 | - | CAWSVLGPTQYF | TGTGCCTGGAGTGTACTGGGACCTACGCAGTATTTT
TRBJ1-1 | TRBD1 | TRBV29-1 | 14 | once | CSVERPQGAPEAFF | TGCAGCGTTGAAAGACCACAGGGGGCCCCTGAAGCTTTCTTT
TRBJ1-4 | - | TRBV2 | 15 | - | CASRIYRATNEKLFF | TGTGCCAGCAGGATTTACAGGGCCACTAATGAAAAACTGTTTTTT
TRBJ1-3 | - | TRBV2 | 15 | - | CASMVSFTAGNTIYF | TGTGCCAGCATGGTTTCATTTACCGCTGGAAACACCATATATTTT
TRBJ1-1 | TRBD1 | TRBV28 | 14 | - | CASKSSTGGTEAFF | TGTGCCAGCAAAAGTTCGACAGGGGGAACTGAAGCTTTCTTT
TRBJ2-5 | - | TRBV14 | 11 | - | CASSQYETQYF | TGTGCCAGCAGCCAATACGAGACCCAGTACTTC